Presented here are 8 T cell receptor beta chains from one specimen sequenced in a study of siplizumab effects on memory and regulatory T cells. Assay used: immunoSEQ multiplex PCR; TCRdb lists only in-frame clones, some missing. The sample includes tens of thousands of clones, approximately 97% seen only once; the top ten take around 0.6%. Sequencing was done on a sample of naive CD4+ T cells sorted from blood. The receptor set was obtained from a human donor in good health.

The chain links TRBV28 to TRBJ2-7, with 9 positions matching TRBD1. This CDR3 contains 15 residues. CDR1 is MDHEN and CDR2 is SYDVKM in the germline V gene. V lost 2 bases to trimming and J lost 8 bases; unmatched junction nucleotides: 10. Here the CDR3 DNA reads TGTGCCAGCAGTTTACAAGATCGACAGGGGGGGAAGCAGTACTTC. The encoded protein is CASSLQDRQGGKQYF.

V usage is TRBV19 and J usage is TRBJ1-3; D not resolved. There are 13 residues in the CDR3. Germline values: CDR1 LNHDA, CDR2 SQIVND (reference sequence). V was trimmed by 5 bases and J by 1 base, leaving 6 bases between them. CDR3 amino acids: CASSSESGNTIYF. In DNA, the CDR3 is TGTGCCAGTAGTTCAGAATCTGGAAACACCATATATTTT. Full variable domain (outside the CDR3, taken from reference TRBV19 and TRBJ1-3): DGGITQSPKYLFRKEGQNVTLSCEQNLNHDAMYWYRQDPGQGLRLIYYSQIVNDFQKGDIAEGYSVSREKKESFPLTVTSAQKNPTAFYLCASSSESGNTIYFGEGSWLTVV.

The chain joins TRBV5-4 to TRBJ1-2; D is perhaps TRBD1 (6 bases). There are 14 residues in the CDR3. The V end lost 2 bases, the J end lost 4 bases, and 12 bases lay between the germline ends. CDR1 is SGHNT, CDR2 YYREEE, per germline (reference sequence). Written as DNA, the CDR3 is TGTGCCAGCAGCTTTCCGGGGGCGGTCTATGGCTACACCTTC. Its protein is CASSFPGAVYGYTF. The whole variable domain, filled in from reference TRBV5-4 and TRBJ1-2, reads ETGVTQSPTHLIKTRGQQVTLRCSSQSGHNTVSWYQQALGQGPQFIFQYYREEENGRGNFPPRFSGLQFPNYSSELNVNALELDDSALYLCASSFPGAVYGYTFGSGTRLTVV.

This clone was picked up one time. V gene TRBV18 combines with J gene TRBJ2-1; D is possibly TRBD1 or TRBD2 (5 bases each). CDR3 length: 13 amino acids. Germline CDR1 is KGHSH and CDR2 is LQKENI. Between the trimmed V and J ends, which lost 6 bases and 8 bases, there was a span of 14 bases. CDR3 nucleotide sequence: TGTGCCAGCTCCCCAGGGCAGAGGGATGAGCAGTTCTTC. Translating it yields CASSPGQRDEQFF.

The table lists this clone with a count of one. The chain employs TRBV6-5 and TRBJ1-5, with 9 bases that match TRBD1. The V segment lost 6 bases and the J segment 6 bases; nucleotides outside the gene matches: 9. CDR1 is MNHEY and CDR2 is SVGAGI in the germline V gene. This CDR3 spans 15 amino acids. The CDR3 coding sequence is TGTGCCAGCAGGCTAAACAGGGGGCATGGTCAGCCCCAGCATTTT. Protein product: CASRLNRGHGQPQHF.

This chain uses TRBV7-9 with TRBJ2-7; the match to TRBD2 covers 9 bases. The CDR3 has 18 residues. V lost 2 bases and J lost 2; bases outside the gene matches: 13. Germline V gene data show CDR1 as SEHNR and CDR2 as FQNEAQ (reference sequence). CDR3 sequence: CASSLPAGASGAPYEQYF. CDR3 bases: TGTGCCAGCAGCTTACCCGCGGGGGCTAGCGGGGCACCCTACGAGCAGTACTTC. The full variable domain, its missing parts supplied by reference TRBV7-9 and TRBJ2-7, is DTGVSQNPRHKITKRGQNVTFRCDPISEHNRLYWYRQTLGQGPEFLTYFQNEAQLEKSRLLSDRFSAERPKGSFSTLEIQRTEQGDSAMYLCASSLPAGASGAPYEQYFGPGTRLTVT.

This clone was detected only once. Other DNA sequences in this sample translate to the same CDR3. The J gene is TRBJ2-1, the V gene TRBV7-2; D remains ambiguous. The CDR3 loop spans 13 amino acids. V dropped 4 bases and J dropped 4 bases, with 8 bases sitting between them. In germline, CDR1 is SGHTA, CDR2 FQGNSA. For the CDR3, the DNA is TGTGCCAGCAGCTCTGGGCTTTACAATGAGCAGTTCTTC. Protein product: CASSSGLYNEQFF.

The chain carries TRBV28 and TRBJ2-2; 7 nucleotides align to TRBD2. Per the germline V gene, CDR1 is MDHEN and CDR2 is SYDVKM. This CDR3 spans 15 amino acids. Unmatched junction bases numbered 5, after V lost 2 bases and J lost 5 bases. CDR3 DNA: TGTGCCAGCAGTTTAGCGGGAGTCGGGACCGGGGAGCTGTTTTTT. It specifies CASSLAGVGTGELFF. The full variable domain, rest sourced from reference TRBV28 and TRBJ2-2, is DVKVTQSSRYLVKRTGEKVFLECVQDMDHENMFWYRQDPGLGLRLIYFSYDVKMKEKGDIPEGYSVSREKKERFSLILESASTNQTSMYLCASSLAGVGTGELFFGEGSRLTVL.